Listed below are T cell receptor beta chains from one sample, sequenced in a study of vaccination effects on CD4 cells after COVID-19. These receptors lack a known antigen. Data came from immunoSEQ multiplex PCR; TCRdb stores just in-frame clones and leaves some out. This table holds around 30,000 clones, about three quarters found once. The source material was CD4+ T cells from PBMCs cultured with HCoV-NL63 spike peptides, sampled before COVID-19 vaccination. The receptors derive from a human donor who had a prior SARS-CoV-2 infection. Each CDR3 is given without its conserved first and last residue. Each record gives: J gene, D gene, clone size, V gene, CDR3 protein. D genes are given only for firm matches. Clone size is given for some rows only: seen once, a few or many times, or a class if the clone is expanded.

J: TRBJ2-3; D: .; size: .; V: TRBV27; CDR3: ASSLKSRTDTQY
J: TRBJ1-4; D: TRBD1; size: .; V: TRBV18; CDR3: ASSPPHTGVDVDEKLF
J: TRBJ2-2; D: TRBD2; size: .; V: TRBV7-9; CDR3: ASSLILGPLAGAGELF
J: TRBJ1-6; D: TRBD1; size: .; V: TRBV6-4; CDR3: ASSDSAGGRSPLH
J: TRBJ2-1; D: TRBD2; size: .; V: TRBV2; CDR3: ASTWPGLAGREQF
J: TRBJ1-2; D: .; size: .; V: TRBV18; CDR3: ASSPVFSHEYGYT
J: TRBJ1-6; D: TRBD1; size: few; V: TRBV19; CDR3: ASSARQGHLINSPLH
J: TRBJ2-1; D: .; size: .; V: TRBV11-3; CDR3: ASSFFMTRAGNEQF
J: TRBJ2-1; D: TRBD2; size: .; V: TRBV3-1/TRBV3-2; CDR3: ASSSLTAGNYNEQF
J: TRBJ1-5; D: .; size: .; V: TRBV2; CDR3: ASQTALGQPQH
J: TRBJ1-1; D: TRBD1; size: .; V: TRBV2; CDR3: ASRPPEGAGTEAF
J: TRBJ2-7; D: TRBD2; size: .; V: TRBV11-2; CDR3: ASSPLAGGGFYEQY
J: TRBJ2-5; D: .; size: .; V: TRBV5-1; CDR3: ASSYSGQETQY
J: TRBJ2-3; D: TRBD1; size: .; V: TRBV5-1; CDR3: ASSYGQGTYSSTDTQY
J: TRBJ2-7; D: .; size: once; V: TRBV6-5; CDR3: ASSYRPVGYEQY
J: TRBJ2-3; D: TRBD1; size: .; V: TRBV11-2; CDR3: ASSLVFWDSPQY
J: TRBJ1-1; D: .; size: few; V: TRBV4-2; CDR3: ASSRDTLMNTEAF
J: TRBJ2-7; D: .; size: .; V: TRBV5-1; CDR3: ASRSGDEQY
J: TRBJ2-6; D: TRBD1; size: few; V: TRBV30; CDR3: AWRPDKRDRDPGANVLT
J: TRBJ1-2; D: .; size: once; V: TRBV6-5; CDR3: ASSLGANYGYT
J: TRBJ2-1; D: .; size: .; V: TRBV3-1/TRBV3-2; CDR3: ASSQDGAGINEQF
J: TRBJ2-7; D: TRBD1; size: .; V: TRBV7-2; CDR3: ASSATGAAYEQY
J: TRBJ1-4; D: TRBD1; size: .; V: TRBV9; CDR3: ASSAWDRGEKLF
J: TRBJ2-2; D: TRBD2; size: .; V: TRBV9; CDR3: ASTRGLAANTGELF
J: TRBJ1-1; D: .; size: .; V: TRBV27; CDR3: ASRDQSGRRKNTEAF
J: TRBJ1-1; D: .; size: .; V: TRBV14; CDR3: ASSQGSNTEAF
J: TRBJ1-1; D: .; size: .; V: TRBV3-1/TRBV3-2; CDR3: ASSHLILRGGAF
J: TRBJ2-7; D: .; size: .; V: TRBV5-1; CDR3: ASSPGFSEQY
J: TRBJ1-1; D: .; size: .; V: TRBV11-2; CDR3: ASSLEGGRAWNTEAF
J: TRBJ1-2; D: .; size: .; V: TRBV6-6; CDR3: ASRLGVGTYGYT
J: TRBJ1-2; D: .; size: .; V: TRBV2; CDR3: ASSGLLEDLGGYGYT
J: TRBJ2-2; D: .; size: .; V: TRBV5-1; CDR3: ASSLVRNTGELF
J: TRBJ2-1; D: .; size: .; V: TRBV5-1; CDR3: ASSLGGNSYNEQF
J: TRBJ1-4; D: .; size: .; V: TRBV29-1; CDR3: SAAEGNNEKLF
J: TRBJ2-1; D: TRBD1; size: once; V: TRBV9; CDR3: ASSVRTGGAYNEQF
J: TRBJ2-3; D: TRBD2; size: once; V: TRBV30; CDR3: AWGPVAGVTDTQY
J: TRBJ2-4; D: .; size: .; V: TRBV11-3; CDR3: ASSLGRTGGGDIQY
J: TRBJ2-5; D: .; size: .; V: TRBV3-1/TRBV3-2; CDR3: ASSHTTEETQY
J: TRBJ2-4; D: .; size: .; V: TRBV6-2/TRBV6-3; CDR3: ASSPGRGRAKNIQY
J: TRBJ1-1; D: .; size: .; V: TRBV5-1; CDR3: ASRTILGRWDTEAF
J: TRBJ2-7; D: .; size: .; V: TRBV7-8; CDR3: ASSFAVDSPNLFEQY
J: TRBJ2-3; D: TRBD1; size: .; V: TRBV9; CDR3: ASSATPETGLETDTQY
J: TRBJ2-1; D: TRBD2; size: .; V: TRBV15; CDR3: ATSRDLAGGQF
J: TRBJ1-2; D: .; size: .; V: TRBV12-3/TRBV12-4; CDR3: ASSFGSSVGYT
J: TRBJ2-7; D: .; size: once; V: TRBV9; CDR3: ASSPLGLATYEQY
J: TRBJ2-5; D: .; size: .; V: TRBV18; CDR3: ASSPNLGAKYQETQY
J: TRBJ1-1; D: .; size: .; V: TRBV19; CDR3: ASTPRVNTEAF
J: TRBJ1-1; D: .; size: once; V: TRBV30; CDR3: AWSEDPSTEAF
J: TRBJ2-3; D: TRBD2; size: .; V: TRBV30; CDR3: AWRTSGGSTDTQY
J: TRBJ1-4; D: .; size: .; V: TRBV7-2; CDR3: ASSLDYRTVAEKLF
J: TRBJ2-1; D: TRBD2; size: .; V: TRBV9; CDR3: ASSVSGSGGNEQF